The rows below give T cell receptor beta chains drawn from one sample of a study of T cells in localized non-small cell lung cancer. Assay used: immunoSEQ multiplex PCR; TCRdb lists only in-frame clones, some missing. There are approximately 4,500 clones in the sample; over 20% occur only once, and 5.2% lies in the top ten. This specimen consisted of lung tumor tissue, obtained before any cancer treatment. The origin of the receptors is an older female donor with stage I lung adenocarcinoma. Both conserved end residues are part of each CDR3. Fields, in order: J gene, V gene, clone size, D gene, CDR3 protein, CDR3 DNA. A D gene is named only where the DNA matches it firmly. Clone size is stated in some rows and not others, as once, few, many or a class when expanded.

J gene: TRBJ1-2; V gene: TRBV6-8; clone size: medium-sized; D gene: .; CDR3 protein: CASSSPGLLYGYTF; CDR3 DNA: TGTGCCAGCAGTTCCCCGGGACTACTCTATGGCTACACCTTC
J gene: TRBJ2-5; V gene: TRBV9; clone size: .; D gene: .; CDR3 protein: CASMGGMETQYF; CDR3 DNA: TGTGCCAGCATGGGAGGAATGGAGACCCAGTACTTC
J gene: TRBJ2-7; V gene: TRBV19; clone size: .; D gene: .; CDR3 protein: CASSRSRLYEQYF; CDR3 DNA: TGTGCCAGTAGTCGAAGCAGGCTCTACGAGCAGTACTTC
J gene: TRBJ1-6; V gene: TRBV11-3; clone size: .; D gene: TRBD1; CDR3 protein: CASSGTGRGRSPLHF; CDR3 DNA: TGTGCCAGCAGCGGGACAGGGAGGGGTCGGTCACCCCTCCACTTT
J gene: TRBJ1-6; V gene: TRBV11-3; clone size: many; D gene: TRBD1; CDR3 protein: CASSQGTGNNNSPLHF; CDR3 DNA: TGTGCCAGCAGCCAAGGGACAGGGAATAATAATTCACCCCTCCACTTT
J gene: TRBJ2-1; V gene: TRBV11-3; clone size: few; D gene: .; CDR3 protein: CASLLTGYGYNEQFF; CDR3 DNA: TGTGCCAGCTTGTTAACAGGGTATGGTTACAATGAGCAGTTCTTC
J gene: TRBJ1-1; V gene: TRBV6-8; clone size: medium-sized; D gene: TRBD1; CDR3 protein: CASSRAGRGRDTEAFF; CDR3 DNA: TGTGCCAGCAGTCGCGCAGGGAGGGGGCGAGACACTGAAGCTTTCTTT
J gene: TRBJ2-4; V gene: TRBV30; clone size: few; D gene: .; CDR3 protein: CAWDHGGNIQYF; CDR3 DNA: TGTGCCTGGGACCACGGGGGAAACATTCAGTACTTC
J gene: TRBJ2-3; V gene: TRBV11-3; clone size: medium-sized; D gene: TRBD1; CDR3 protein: CASSWATGAGDTQYF; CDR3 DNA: TGTGCCAGCAGCTGGGCGACAGGGGCAGGAGATACGCAGTATTTT
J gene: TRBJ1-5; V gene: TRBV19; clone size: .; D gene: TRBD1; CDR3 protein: CASRTGGGYSQPQHF; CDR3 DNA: TGTGCCAGTAGGACAGGGGGCGGGTATAGTCAGCCCCAGCATTTT
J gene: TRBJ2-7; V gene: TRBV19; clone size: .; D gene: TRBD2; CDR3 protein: CASRITSGLSYEQYF; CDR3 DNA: TGTGCCAGTCGCATAACTAGCGGGCTCTCCTACGAGCAGTACTTC
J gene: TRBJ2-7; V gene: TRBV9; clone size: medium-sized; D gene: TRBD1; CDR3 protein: CASTLGQEYGEQYF; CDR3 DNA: TGTGCCAGCACCCTGGGACAGGAATACGGCGAGCAGTACTTC
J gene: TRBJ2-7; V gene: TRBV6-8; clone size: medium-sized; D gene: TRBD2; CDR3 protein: CASSPTPSGRIIYEQYF; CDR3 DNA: TGTGCCAGCAGTCCCACTCCTAGCGGGAGAATCATCTACGAGCAGTACTTC
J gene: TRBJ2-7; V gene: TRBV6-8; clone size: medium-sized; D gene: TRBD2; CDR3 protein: CASSFGLEAYEQYF; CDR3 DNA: TGTGCCAGCAGTTTCGGACTAGAGGCCTACGAGCAGTACTTC
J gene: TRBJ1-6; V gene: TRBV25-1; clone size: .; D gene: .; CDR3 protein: CASSGGSYYSPLHF; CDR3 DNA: TGTGCCAGCAGTGGAGGCAGCTACTATTCACCCCTCCACTTT
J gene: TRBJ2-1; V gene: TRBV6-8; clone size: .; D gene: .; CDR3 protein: CASSYDTYNEQFF; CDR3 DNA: TGTGCCAGCAGTTACGACACCTACAATGAGCAGTTCTTC
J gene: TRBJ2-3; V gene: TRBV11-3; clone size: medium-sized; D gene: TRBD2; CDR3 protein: CASSPIGGLDTQYF; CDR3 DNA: TGTGCCAGCAGCCCTATCGGGGGGTTGGATACGCAGTATTTT
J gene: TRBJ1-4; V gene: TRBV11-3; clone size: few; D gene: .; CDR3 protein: CASSPRATGLNEKLFF; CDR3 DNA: TGTGCCAGCAGCCCGCGGGCCACAGGCCTAAATGAAAAACTGTTTTTT
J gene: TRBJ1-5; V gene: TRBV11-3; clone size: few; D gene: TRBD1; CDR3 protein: CASSPRETGGNQPQHF; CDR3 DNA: TGTGCCAGCAGCCCTAGGGAGACAGGGGGGAATCAGCCCCAGCATTTT
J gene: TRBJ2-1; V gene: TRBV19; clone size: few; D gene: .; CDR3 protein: CASTTGRSYNEQFF; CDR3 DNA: TGTGCCAGTACCACGGGGAGATCCTACAATGAGCAGTTCTTC
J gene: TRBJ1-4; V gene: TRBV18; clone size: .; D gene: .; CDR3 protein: CASSRPQGEDEKLFF; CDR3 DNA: TGTGCCAGCTCTCGACCCCAGGGAGAGGATGAAAAACTGTTTTTT
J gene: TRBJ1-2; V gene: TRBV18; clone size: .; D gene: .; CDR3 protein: CASSPFRDQDGYTF; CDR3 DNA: TGTGCCAGCTCACCGTTCAGGGACCAAGATGGCTACACCTTC
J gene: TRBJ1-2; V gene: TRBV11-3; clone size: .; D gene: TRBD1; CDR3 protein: CASSLLTGVYYGYTF; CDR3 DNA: TGTGCCAGCAGCTTACTAACAGGGGTATACTATGGCTACACCTTC
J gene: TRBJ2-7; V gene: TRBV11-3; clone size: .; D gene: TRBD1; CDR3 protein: CASSFGTGAYEQYF; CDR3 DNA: TGTGCCAGCAGCTTTGGGACAGGGGCCTACGAGCAGTACTTC
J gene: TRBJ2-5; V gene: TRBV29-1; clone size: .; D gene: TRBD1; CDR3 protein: CSVGQGASLGTQYF; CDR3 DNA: TGCAGCGTGGGACAGGGGGCCAGTCTGGGGACCCAGTACTTC